These 2 T cell receptor beta chains were sequenced from one sample in a study of blood T cell repertoires in COVID-19 (TCRdb year 2020). The library was made by the immunoSEQ multiplex PCR assay. TCRdb re-hosts the immuneACCESS table, in-frame sequences only. Its copies lack some clones; in the studies checked, an unresolved V gene accounts for under half of them, and the cause for the rest is not known. Counted in this sample were under 200,000 clones; around four fifths of them appeared once. In total, the top ten clones hold 2.8% of the sample. Sample: peripheral blood. These receptors originate from a man between 65 and 85 years old with acute or convalescent COVID-19.

The V and J genes are TRBV6-5 and TRBJ1-6, with unresolved D. Germline V gene data show CDR1 as MNHEY and CDR2 as SVGAGI. The germline V and J ends were trimmed by 7 bases and 4 bases, with 11 bases remaining between them. The CDR3 sequence is 14 residues long. In nucleotides, the CDR3 is TGTGCCAGCACCATAAGACTGTATAATTCACCCCTCCACTTT. It encodes CASTIRLYNSPLHF.

The chain carries TRBV6-6 and TRBJ2-3; D is uncertain. The CDR3 runs to 12 residues. Germline CDR1 is MNHNY and CDR2 is SVGAGI (reference sequence). Trimming stripped 5 bases from V and 5 bases from J, with 8 bases between. CDR3 coding DNA: TGTGCCAGCAGTGAGCTGATAGATACGCAGTATTTT. Its translation: CASSELIDTQYF.